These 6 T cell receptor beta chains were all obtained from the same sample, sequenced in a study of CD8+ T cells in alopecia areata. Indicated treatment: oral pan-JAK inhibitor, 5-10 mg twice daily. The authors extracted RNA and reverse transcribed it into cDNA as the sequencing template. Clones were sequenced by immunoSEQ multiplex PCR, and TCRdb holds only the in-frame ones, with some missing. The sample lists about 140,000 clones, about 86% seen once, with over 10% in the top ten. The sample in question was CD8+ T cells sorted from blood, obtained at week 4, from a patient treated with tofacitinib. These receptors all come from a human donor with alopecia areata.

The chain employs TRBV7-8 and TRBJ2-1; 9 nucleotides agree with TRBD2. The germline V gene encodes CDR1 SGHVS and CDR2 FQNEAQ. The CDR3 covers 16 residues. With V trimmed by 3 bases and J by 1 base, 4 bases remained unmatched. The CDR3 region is CASSFLAGESYNEQFF. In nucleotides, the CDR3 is TGTGCCAGCAGCTTTTTAGCGGGAGAGTCCTACAATGAGCAGTTCTTC.

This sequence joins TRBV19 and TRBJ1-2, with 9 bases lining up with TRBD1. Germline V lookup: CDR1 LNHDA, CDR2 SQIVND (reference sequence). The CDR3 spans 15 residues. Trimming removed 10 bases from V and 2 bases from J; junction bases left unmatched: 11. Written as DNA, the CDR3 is TGTGCCACCGAAGCCTTTACAGGGGGCAACTATGGCTACACCTTC. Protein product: CATEAFTGGNYGYTF.

CDR3 sequence (DNA): TGTGCCAGCAGCCGACTAGCGGGAGGGGACGAGCAGTACTTC. This encodes CASSRLAGGDEQYF. The V gene is TRBV7-6, the J gene TRBJ2-7, with TRBD2 identical over 14 bases. Germline CDR1 and CDR2: SGHVS and FNYEAQ. The trim removed 5 bases at V and 5 bases at J, leaving 2 bases unmatched. The CDR3 spans 14 residues.

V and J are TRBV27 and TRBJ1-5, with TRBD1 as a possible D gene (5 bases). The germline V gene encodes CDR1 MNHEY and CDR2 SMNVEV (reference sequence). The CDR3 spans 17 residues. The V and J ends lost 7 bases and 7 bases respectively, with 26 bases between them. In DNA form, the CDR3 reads TGTGCCAGCATCCGCAGCTATTGGTGGGACCGTAGGCAGCCCCAGCATTTT. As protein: CASIRSYWWDRRQPQHF.

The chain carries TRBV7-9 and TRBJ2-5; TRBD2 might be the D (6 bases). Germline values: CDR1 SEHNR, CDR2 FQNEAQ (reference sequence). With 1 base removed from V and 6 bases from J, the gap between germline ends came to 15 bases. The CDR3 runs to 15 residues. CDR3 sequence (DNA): TGTGCCAGCAGCTTAGAGTCGGCAGGGAGGAAGACCCAGTACTTC. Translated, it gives CASSLESAGRKTQYF.

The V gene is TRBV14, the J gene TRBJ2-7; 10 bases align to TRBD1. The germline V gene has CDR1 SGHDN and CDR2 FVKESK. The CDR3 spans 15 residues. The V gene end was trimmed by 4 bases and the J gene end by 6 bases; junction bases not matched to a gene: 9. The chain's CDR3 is CASSLTQTGGTEQYF. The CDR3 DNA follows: TGTGCCAGCAGCCTTACTCAGACAGGGGGCACCGAGCAGTACTTC.